This TCR beta chain stems from a study of human thymus T cells. Resections removed during corrective heart surgery provided the thymus tissue used. V shed 8 bases and J 0 bases; nucleotides not matched to a gene: 2. CDR1 is SGHRS, CDR2 YFSETQ, per germline. CDR3 length equals 13 residues. Sequencing was performed with immunoSEQ multiplex PCR; in TCRdb, only in-frame clones are kept and a portion is missing. The sample carries 60,000 to 75,000 clones, 95% recorded once. The sequencing input was thymus tissue. The chain is built from TRBV5-1 and TRBJ2-1; TRBD1 aligns across 7 bases. The source of this sequence is a girl less than two years old with a congenital heart defect but otherwise immunologically healthy. Here the CDR3 DNA reads TGCGCCAGTTCAGGGGGCTCCTACAATGAGCAGTTCTTC. Amino acid sequence: CASSGGSYNEQFF. Full variable domain (missing parts from reference TRBV5-1 and TRBJ2-1): KAGVTQTPRYLIKTRGQQVTLSCSPISGHRSVSWYQQTPGQGLQFLFEYFSETQRNKGNFPGRFSGRQFSNSRSEMNVSTLELGDSALYLCASSGGSYNEQFFGPGTRLTVL.